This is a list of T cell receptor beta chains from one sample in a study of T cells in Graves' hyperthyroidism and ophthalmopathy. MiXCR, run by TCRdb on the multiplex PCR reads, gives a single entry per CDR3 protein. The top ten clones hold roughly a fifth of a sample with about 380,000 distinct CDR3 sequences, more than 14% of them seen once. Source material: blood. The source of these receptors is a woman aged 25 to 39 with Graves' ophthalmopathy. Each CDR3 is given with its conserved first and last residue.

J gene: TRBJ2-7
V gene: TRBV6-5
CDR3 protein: CASSYSGLQPSYEQYF

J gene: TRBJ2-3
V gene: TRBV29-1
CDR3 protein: CSVTDTQYF

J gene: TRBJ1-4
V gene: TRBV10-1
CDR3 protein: CASRDKGPGCNEKLFF

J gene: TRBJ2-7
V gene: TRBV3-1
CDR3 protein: CASSQGLSGGENEQYF

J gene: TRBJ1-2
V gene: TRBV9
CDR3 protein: CASSDRVYGYTF

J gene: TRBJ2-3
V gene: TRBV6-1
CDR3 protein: CASKRGGSTDTQYF

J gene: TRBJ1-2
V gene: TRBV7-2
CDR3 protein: CASSPGQAYGYTF

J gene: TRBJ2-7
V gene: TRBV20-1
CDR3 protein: CSARDSRQGGNEQYF

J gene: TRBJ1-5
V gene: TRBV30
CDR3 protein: CAWSVLGQEINQPQHF

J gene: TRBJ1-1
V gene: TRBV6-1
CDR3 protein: CASSDPRAKNTEAFF

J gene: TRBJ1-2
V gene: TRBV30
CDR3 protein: CAWTKDRGNYGYTF

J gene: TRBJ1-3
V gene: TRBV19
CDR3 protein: CASSDEHRDGNTIYF

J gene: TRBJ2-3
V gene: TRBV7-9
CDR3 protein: CASSLERGFTDTQYF

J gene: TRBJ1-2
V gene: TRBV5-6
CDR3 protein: CASSLGAGTENYGYTF

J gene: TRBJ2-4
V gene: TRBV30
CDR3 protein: CAWRKLQGRVKNIQYF

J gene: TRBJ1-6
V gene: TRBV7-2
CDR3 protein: CASSIRGPNSPLHF

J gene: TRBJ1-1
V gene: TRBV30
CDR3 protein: CAWRKDRGNTEAFF

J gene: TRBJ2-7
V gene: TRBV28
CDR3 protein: CASTPGGDGGSYEQYF

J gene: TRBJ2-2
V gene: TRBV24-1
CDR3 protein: CATSDDRTGGELFF

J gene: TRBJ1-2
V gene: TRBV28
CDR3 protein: CASSSPTEGNGYTF

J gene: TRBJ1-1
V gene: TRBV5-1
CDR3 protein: CASSLGGSGANTEAFF

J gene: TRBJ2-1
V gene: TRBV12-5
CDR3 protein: CASYRGRDNEQFF

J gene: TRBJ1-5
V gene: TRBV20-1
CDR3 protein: CSARSNRPGAIKPQHF

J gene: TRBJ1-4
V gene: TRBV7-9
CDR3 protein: CASSLHRGLEKLFF

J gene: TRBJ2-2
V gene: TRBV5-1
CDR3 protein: CASSLEFSAGRGGELFF

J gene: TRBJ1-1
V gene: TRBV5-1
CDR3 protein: CASSRAGRPAEAFF

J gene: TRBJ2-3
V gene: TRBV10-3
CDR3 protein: CAIRDRGSTDTQYF

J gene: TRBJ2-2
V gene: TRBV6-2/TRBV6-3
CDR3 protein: CASSYNTGTSGGNTGELFF

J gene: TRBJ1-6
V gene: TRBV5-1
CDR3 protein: CASSPGQGKGYDSPLHF

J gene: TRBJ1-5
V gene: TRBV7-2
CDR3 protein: CASSFRANQPQHF

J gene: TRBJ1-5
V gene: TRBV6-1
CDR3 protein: CASSERPNQPQHF

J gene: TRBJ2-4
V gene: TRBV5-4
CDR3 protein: CASSLLGENIQYF

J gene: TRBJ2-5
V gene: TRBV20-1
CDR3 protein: CSASPGGRETQYF

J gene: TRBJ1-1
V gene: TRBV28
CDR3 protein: CASSWGNRPEAFF

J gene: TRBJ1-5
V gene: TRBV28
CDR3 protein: CASRLTVDSNQPQHF

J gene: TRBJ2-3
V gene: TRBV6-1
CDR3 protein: CASRIGLTDTQYF

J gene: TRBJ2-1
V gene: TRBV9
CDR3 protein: CASSVSTSGGQFF

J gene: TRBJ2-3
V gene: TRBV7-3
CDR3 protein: CASSLDRVDTQYF

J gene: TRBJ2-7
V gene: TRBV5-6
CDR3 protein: CASRGAAGPNYEQYF

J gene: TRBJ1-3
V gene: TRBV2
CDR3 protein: CASSDWTGLFSGNTIYF

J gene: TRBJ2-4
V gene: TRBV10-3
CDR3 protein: CAISESVLAGPRLAKNIQYF

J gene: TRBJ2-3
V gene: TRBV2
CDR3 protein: CASSAGEIGTDTQYF

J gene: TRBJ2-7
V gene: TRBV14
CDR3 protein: CASSQIRTGGFYEQYF

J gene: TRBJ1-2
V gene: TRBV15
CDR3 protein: CATSRAGASYGYTF

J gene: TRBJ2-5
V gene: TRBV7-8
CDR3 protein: CASTPEGRLTRETQYF

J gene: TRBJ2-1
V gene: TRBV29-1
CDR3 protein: CSVEKMLGTLYNEQFF

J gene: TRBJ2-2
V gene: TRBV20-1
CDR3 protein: CSVPGRMNTGELFF

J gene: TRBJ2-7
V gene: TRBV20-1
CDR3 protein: CSVAEGPSYEQYF

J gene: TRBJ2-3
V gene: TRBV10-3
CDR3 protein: CAISQPDEDTQYF

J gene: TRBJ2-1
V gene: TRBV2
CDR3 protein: CASSEGTSGFYNEQFF

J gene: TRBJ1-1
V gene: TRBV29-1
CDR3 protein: CSVEDQGGTEAFF

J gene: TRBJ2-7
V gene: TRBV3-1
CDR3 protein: CASSQRLAVSYEQYF

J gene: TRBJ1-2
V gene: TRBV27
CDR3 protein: CASRFGANYGYTF

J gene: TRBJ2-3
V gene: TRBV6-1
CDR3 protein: CASSQTAIPRESDTQYF

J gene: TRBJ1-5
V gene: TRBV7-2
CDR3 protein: CASSIDRGSNQPQHF